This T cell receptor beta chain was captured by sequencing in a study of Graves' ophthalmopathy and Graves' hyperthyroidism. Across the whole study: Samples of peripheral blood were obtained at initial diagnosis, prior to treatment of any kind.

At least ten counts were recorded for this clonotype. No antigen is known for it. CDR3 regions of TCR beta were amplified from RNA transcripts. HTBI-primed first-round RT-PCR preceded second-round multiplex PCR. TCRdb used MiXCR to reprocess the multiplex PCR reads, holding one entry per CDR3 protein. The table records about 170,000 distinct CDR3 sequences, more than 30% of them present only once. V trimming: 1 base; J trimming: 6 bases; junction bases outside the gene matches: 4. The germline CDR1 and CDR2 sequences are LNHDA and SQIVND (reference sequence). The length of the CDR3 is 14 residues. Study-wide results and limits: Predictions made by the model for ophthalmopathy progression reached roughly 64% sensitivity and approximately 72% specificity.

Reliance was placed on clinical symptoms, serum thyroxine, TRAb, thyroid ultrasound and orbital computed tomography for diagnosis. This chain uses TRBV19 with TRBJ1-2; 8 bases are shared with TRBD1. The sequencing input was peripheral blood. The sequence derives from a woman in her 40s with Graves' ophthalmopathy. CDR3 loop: CASSIGTGRNGYTF. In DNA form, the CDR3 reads TGTGCCAGTAGTATAGGGACAGGGAGAAATGGCTACACCTTC.